This TCR beta chain was found in a study of cytotoxic CD8 clonotypes in ibrutinib-treated CLL. On the study more broadly: Once patients had received a median 12 months of treatment, range 6 to 36, response samples were obtained. Whole-study findings and limits: Public clonotypes showed up rarely, and on treatment they shrank or held steady.

The V gene's germline CDR1 is SGHTS and CDR2 YDEGEE. V lost 7 bases, J lost 5 bases, and 27 bases stayed unmatched. The CDR3 runs to 20 residues. Note on this clone: Its cognate antigen is unknown.

Libraries were prepared by immunoSEQ multiplex PCR; TCRdb keeps only in-frame clonotypes and omits some of them. The sample consists of 30,000 or so clones, about 62% of them appearing once. The sample in question was PBMCs, obtained before ibrutinib treatment. This TCR derives from a human donor with chronic lymphocytic leukemia. This chain uses TRBV5-8 with TRBJ2-1, with TRBD1 matching over 7 bases. In DNA, the CDR3 is TGTGCCAGCCCAGGGGGTTACAGTTCTGATGTCCCAGTTCTTAACAATGAGCAGTTCTTC. It translates to CASPGGYSSDVPVLNNEQFF.